The next 12 T cell receptor beta chains were all read from a single sample in a study of T cells in women clearing cervical HPV infection. Sequencing used immunoSEQ multiplex PCR; TCRdb keeps in-frame clones, though not all of them. Its table records some 33,000 clones. Sequencing input: blood buffy coat. All receptors derive from a woman between 18 and 70 years old with a cervical HPV16 infection that either progressed to CIN3+ or cleared (not recorded which).

With respect to this clone: The read comes to an end 3 residues before the CDR3 does, leaving the germline J gene to fill in the end. The chain has TRBV20-1 and TRBJ2-7, with a weak D call TRBD2 (6 bases). V was cut by 3 bases and J by 3 bases, with 18 bases left in between. There are 15 residues in the CDR3. The V gene's germline CDR1 is DFQATT and CDR2 SNEGSKA (reference sequence). This CDR3 reads CSASPPGGVGYEQYF. Incomplete CDR3 DNA: TGCAGTGCTAGTCCTCCCGGGGGTGTAGGCTACGAG.

A note on this clone: The read gets to within 3 residues of the CDR3 end, and the germline J gene fills in the rest. The chain combines TRBV5-1 with TRBJ1-2; D may be TRBD1 (5 bases). With 0 bases removed from V and 5 bases from J, the gap between germline ends came to 17 bases. Looked up from germline, CDR1 is SGHRS and CDR2 is YFSETQ. The CDR3 consists of 16 residues. This chain's CDR3 is CASSLAGGTKPYGYTF. The CDR3 bases that were read are TGCGCCAGCAGCTTGGCCGGCGGGACTAAACCTTATGGC.

On this clone itself: The sequence runs out 3 residues before the end of the CDR3; the remainder is reconstructed from the germline J gene. The chain employs TRBV2 and TRBJ1-4; TRBD1 matches at 10 bases. V lost 6 bases, J lost 8 bases, and 9 bases stayed unmatched. Germline-derived CDR1 and CDR2 are SNHLY and FYNNEI. This CDR3 has 15 amino acids. The CDR3 spells CASSRDRGPLEKLFF. The CDR3 bases that were read are TGTGCCAGCAGCCGTGACAGGGGGCCTTTGGAAAAA.

A remark on this clone: The sequence runs out 3 residues before the end of the CDR3; the remainder is reconstructed from the germline J gene. This chain uses TRBV18 with TRBJ2-7; no definite D call. Looked up from germline, CDR1 is KGHSH and CDR2 is LQKENI. V lost 3 bases to trimming and J lost 3 bases, with 3 bases between them. This CDR3 is built from 11 residues. The covered CDR3 bases are TGTGCCAGCTCACCCGGCTACGAG. This translates into CASSPGYE. The whole CDR3 reads CASSPGYEQYF.

About this clone itself: The read terminates 3 residues ahead of where the CDR3 ends, so the germline J gene completes it. The chain employs TRBV5-6 and TRBJ1-2; TRBD1 might be the D (5 bases). The germline V gene has CDR1 SGHDT and CDR2 YYEEEE. This CDR3 is built from 15 residues. This chain's CDR3 is CASSSPGLESDTYTF. The covered CDR3 bases are TGTGCCAGCAGCAGTCCGGGACTAGAATCAGATACC.

In the case of this clone: At one end the junction does not follow the germline gene, possibly because of a read error. The read comes to an end 3 residues before the CDR3 does, leaving the germline J gene to fill in the end. The chain has TRBV5-1 and TRBJ2-2; TRBD1 matches 10 bases. CDR3 length: 14 amino acids. Per the germline V gene, CDR1 is SGHRS and CDR2 is YFSETQ. The CDR3 bases that were read are TGCGCCAGCAGGTTGGACAGGGGGAATTCACCG. It translates to CASRLDRGNSP. The full CDR3 sequence reads CASRLDRGNSPLFF.

Details on this clone: The observed sequence ends 3 residues before the CDR3 terminus, with the missing tail filled in from the germline J gene. The rearrangement joins TRBV19 to TRBJ2-2; D gene uncertain. The V end was cut by 4 bases, the J end by 6 bases, with 18 bases between. The germline CDR1 and CDR2 sequences are LNHDA and SQIVND (reference sequence). This CDR3 comprises 16 residues. The CDR3 is CASSKRQAMISGELFF. The CDR3 bases that were read are TGTGCCAGTAGTAAGAGGCAGGCCATGATTTCCGGGGAG.

As to this clone: The DNA ends 3 residues before the CDR3 does, and the rest of the CDR3 is filled in from the germline J gene. V and J are TRBV20-1 and TRBJ1-1; possible D gene TRBD1, 6 bases. The V gene's germline CDR1 is DFQATT and CDR2 SNEGSKA (reference sequence). This CDR3 is built from 13 residues. The CDR3 bases that were read are TGCAGTGCCATGGACAGTCGGGCTCTGGAA. Protein sequence: CSAMDSRALE. The entire CDR3 sequence reads CSAMDSRALEAFF.

Concerning this clone itself: Read data end 3 residues before the CDR3 end; the end is taken from the germline J gene. The genes are TRBV19 and TRBJ1-3, with a possible D match to TRBD1 (5 bases). CDR1 is LNHDA, CDR2 SQIVND, per germline (reference sequence). CDR3 length equals 16 residues. CDR3 DNA, as far as it was read: TGTGCCAGTAGTTGGGGACTGATAAGCTCTGGAAACGCT. Translation gives CASSWGLISSGNA. The whole CDR3 reads CASSWGLISSGNAIYF.

The CDR3 spells CASSEVTGYGQYF. CDR3 DNA (partial): TGTGCCAGCAGTGAAGTTACAGGGTATGGT. The chain uses TRBV6-1 and TRBJ2-4; D may be TRBD1 (6 bases). The DNA ends 3 residues before the CDR3 does, and the rest of the CDR3 is filled in from the germline J gene. This CDR3 region has 13 residues. The germline V gene has CDR1 MNHNS and CDR2 SASEGT.

As to this clone: The read is 3 residues too short to cover the CDR3 end, so that end is filled in from the germline J gene. The J gene is TRBJ2-2, the V gene TRBV12-3 or TRBV12-4; D uncertain. V gave up 3 bases and J gave up 7 bases, with 12 bases separating them. The CDR3 consists of 14 residues. CDR3 sequence reads: CASSLLEEVGELFF. The DNA read from the CDR3 is TGTGCCAGCAGTTTGCTAGAAGAGGTCGGGGAG.

About this clone: The read terminates 3 residues ahead of where the CDR3 ends, so the germline J gene completes it. The chain carries TRBV7-6 and TRBJ2-7, with D unresolved. The V and J ends lost 1 base and 1 base respectively, with 8 bases between them. This CDR3 spans 14 amino acids. CDR1 and CDR2 from the germline V gene are SGHVS and FNYEAQ. CDR3 DNA, as far as it was read: TGTGCCAGCAGCTTAGTAGGGCAATCCTACGAG. Its translation: CASSLVGQSYE. Given in full, the CDR3 is CASSLVGQSYEQYF.